This T cell receptor beta chain was found in a study of Ad26.COV2.S vaccination and SARS-CoV-2 variants. The junction had 4 bases not matched to a gene; V was cut back by 4 bases and J by 5 bases. CDR1 is SEHNR, CDR2 FQNEAQ, per germline (reference sequence). The CDR3 consists of 14 residues. Data came from immunoSEQ multiplex PCR; TCRdb stores just in-frame clones and leaves some out. This sample has around 300,000 clones, with approximately 90% found just once. Treatment indicated: about 20 received Ad26.COV2.S at low or high dose, single or two shots; a few received placebo; per-sample allocation not given. Collection of the samples took place on day 63 after the first injection of vaccine or placebo.

Sample: peripheral blood, taken in a trial of Ad26.COV2.S vaccine versus placebo. The V gene is TRBV7-9, the J gene TRBJ2-1, with TRBD1 matching over 8 bases. This clonotype originated in a person between 18 and 65 years old who received the Ad26.COV2.S COVID-19 vaccine or a placebo. The CDR3 region has the DNA TGTGCCAGCAGCTCCAGGGGGCGCGACAATGAGCAGTTCTTC. It is translated as CASSSRGRDNEQFF.